Listed here are 5 T cell receptor beta chains from one sample, sequenced in a study of prognosis after radiotherapy for stage I lung cancer. TCR beta CDR3 was amplified from genomic DNA by two-round multiplex PCR. Primers were specific to each TRBV and TRBJ gene in first-round PCR. TCRdb reanalysed the multiplex PCR reads using MiXCR and keeps one entry per CDR3 protein. Of 30,000 to 35,000 distinct CDR3 sequences in the sample, over 45% were seen once. Sequences were derived from PBMCs, sampled before or after stereotactic body radiation therapy (not recorded which). These receptors all stem from a donor aged 50 or older with non-small cell lung cancer.

Judged by abundance, this clonotype is medium-sized. The rearrangement uses TRBV12-5 and TRBJ2-7, with unresolved D. CDR3 size: 11 residues. CDR1 and CDR2 (germline): LGHNT, FRNRAP. Trimming took 7 bases from V and 4 from J, leaving 8 bases between them. Here the CDR3 DNA reads TGTGCTAGTGTTCATGGGTACGAGCAGTACTTC. It translates to CASVHGYEQYF.

The gene calls are TRBV15 and TRBJ1-5, with D hard to call. In germline, CDR1 is LNHNV, CDR2 YYDKDF (reference sequence). Trimming pared 2 bases from V and 4 bases from J, leaving 15 bases between. The length of the CDR3 is 16 residues. The CDR3 region has the DNA TGTGCCACCAGCAGACGTGATGGTCTGGTAAATCAGCCCCAGCATTTT. Encoded protein: CATSRRDGLVNQPQHF.

This clonotype was counted at least ten times. J is TRBJ1-6 and V is TRBV5-1; weak D call: TRBD1 (6 bases). The CDR3 spans 15 residues. Germline V CDR1 and CDR2: SGHRS, YFSETQ. Trimming took 5 bases from V and 8 from J, leaving 17 bases between them. The CDR3 coding sequence is TGCGCCAGCAGGCCGGCTGACAGGTTCTATTCACCCCTCCACTTT. Translated, it gives CASRPADRFYSPLHF.

As concerns this clonotype: This could be a read error, since a much larger clone is one nucleotide away. The rearrangement uses TRBV5-6 and TRBJ1-5; no clear D. This CDR3 has 13 residues. V lost 4 bases and J 2 bases, leaving 7 bases between the germline ends. Germline V gives CDR1 SGHDT, CDR2 YYEEEE. The CDR3 DNA sequence: TGTGCCAGCAGCCTAGTACGCAATCAGCCCCAGCATTTT. This codes for CASSLVRNQPQHF. Based on the CDR3 plus reference TRBV5-6 and TRBJ1-5, the full variable domain is DAGVTQSPTHLIKTRGQQVTLRCSPKSGHDTVSWYQQALGQGPQFIFQYYEEEERQRGNFPDRFSGHQFPNYSSELNVNALLLGDSALYLCASSLVRNQPQHFGDGTRLSIL.

This clonotype was found many times. This chain connects TRBV19 to TRBJ2-7, with 13 positions matching TRBD2. Germline V gives CDR1 LNHDA, CDR2 SQIVND (reference sequence). V lost 3 bases, J lost 1 base, and 9 bases stayed unmatched. The CDR3 runs 18 residues. CDR3 in amino acids: CASSIRLAGGRSSYEQYF. The CDR3 coding sequence is TGTGCCAGTAGTATTCGACTAGCGGGAGGCCGTTCATCCTACGAGCAGTACTTC.